This entry lists 30 T cell receptor beta chains sequenced from one sample in a study of graft-versus-host responses after intestinal transplantation (dated by TCRdb to 2020 to 2023). In the paper's terms, the time point label means: cells obtained before transplantation from donor or recipient. The library came from the immunoSEQ multiplex PCR assay. In TCRdb, the immuneACCESS table is reduced to in-frame sequences with V and J assigned. These tables do not hold every clone; where another copy was compared, an unresolved V gene accounts for under half, and the others remain unexplained. This sample holds roughly 120,000 clones; about 95% were observed only once. In total, the top ten clones hold over 2.5% of the sample. These receptors lack a known antigen. The material was unstimulated CD8+ T cells sorted from spleen or lymph node cells, obtained before intestinal transplant. These receptors came from a human donor who received an intestinal transplant.

The genes are TRBV7-2 and TRBJ2-7, with 8 bases matching TRBD1. CDR1 is SGHTA, CDR2 FQGNSA, per germline. This CDR3 is 14 amino acids long. V shed 3 bases and J 4 bases; nucleotides not matched to a gene: 5. CDR3 sequence reads: CASSFGTGGYEQYF. The CDR3, as DNA: TGTGCCAGCAGCTTTGGCACAGGGGGTTACGAGCAGTACTTC.

V gene TRBV9 combines with J gene TRBJ2-3; TRBD2 might be the D (6 bases). CDR1 is SGDLS and CDR2 is YYNGEE in the germline V gene. The V gene lost 4 bases and the J gene lost 2 bases, with 11 bases spanning the gap. This CDR3 is built from 14 residues. The CDR3 is CASSSAGSTDTQYF. In DNA, the CDR3 is TGTGCCAGCAGCTCGGCGGGGTCCACAGATACGCAGTATTTT.

The chain is built from TRBV9 and TRBJ2-1, with 11 nucleotides matching TRBD1. Germline CDR1 SGDLS, CDR2 YYNGEE. The CDR3 is 16 residues long. Trimming took 3 bases from V and 3 from J; bases not matched to a gene: 5. Written as DNA, the CDR3 is TGTGCCAGCAGCGCACCCGGGACAGGGGGCTACAATGAGCAGTTCTTC. This translates into CASSAPGTGGYNEQFF.

This clone was counted only a few times. Other DNA sequences in the same sample also yield this CDR3. V and J are TRBV5-1 and TRBJ2-1; TRBD1 matches at 7 bases. CDR1 is SGHRS, CDR2 YFSETQ, per germline. Trimming at V came to 0 bases and at J to 3 bases, leaving 3 bases not matched to a gene. CDR3 length equals 15 residues. The CDR3 nucleotides are TGCGCCAGCAGCTTGGCAGGGGGAGACTACAATGAGCAGTTCTTC. Its translation: CASSLAGGDYNEQFF. The full variable domain, rest sourced from reference TRBV5-1 and TRBJ2-1, is KAGVTQTPRYLIKTRGQQVTLSCSPISGHRSVSWYQQTPGQGLQFLFEYFSETQRNKGNFPGRFSGRQFSNSRSEMNVSTLELGDSALYLCASSLAGGDYNEQFFGPGTRLTVL.

The chain uses TRBV7-9 and TRBJ2-7, with 8 bases that match TRBD1. V shed 1 base, J shed 2 bases, and the junction held 7 bases outside the gene matches. The CDR3 is 16 residues long. Looked up from germline, CDR1 is SEHNR and CDR2 is FQNEAQ (reference sequence). For the CDR3, the DNA is TGTGCCAGCAGCTTAGGAGGCCAGGGGGCGCCCTACGAGCAGTACTTC. Translation: CASSLGGQGAPYEQYF.

The chain couples TRBV18 to TRBJ2-5, with a weak D call TRBD2 (6 bases). Trimming cost V 6 bases and J 1 base, with 6 bases left between them. The CDR3 spans 12 residues. Germline CDR1 reads KGHSH; CDR2 reads LQKENI. Here the CDR3 reads CASSGGQETQYF. As DNA, the CDR3 is TGTGCCAGCTCGGGGGGCCAAGAGACCCAGTACTTC.

V and J are TRBV28 and TRBJ2-7; either TRBD1 or TRBD2 may supply D (6 bases each). Trimming pared 6 bases from V and 5 bases from J, leaving 32 bases between. This CDR3 is 19 amino acids long. The V gene's germline CDR1 is MDHEN and CDR2 SYDVKM. The CDR3 DNA sequence: TGTGCCAGCAGATATAAGGGGGGCTGGGTCGTGAGGGAGATCCACGAGCAGTACTTC. Encoded protein: CASRYKGGWVVREIHEQYF.

This clone was observed a single time. This chain links TRBV7-3 with TRBJ2-7; possible D gene TRBD2, 6 bases. CDR1 is SGHTA and CDR2 is FQGTGA in the germline V gene. The V and J ends lost 5 bases and 3 bases respectively, with 11 bases between them. The CDR3 has 13 residues. The CDR3 nucleotides are TGTGCCAGCAGCCCCGGGAGCCGCTACGAGCAGTACTTC. Protein product: CASSPGSRYEQYF.

V and J are TRBV9 and TRBJ1-5; D is possibly TRBD1 (6 bases). CDR3 length: 13 residues. Germline V gene lookup returns CDR1 SGDLS and CDR2 YYNGEE. V gave up 4 bases and J gave up 4 bases, with 9 bases separating them. The CDR3 here is CASSRDINQPQHF. CDR3 nucleotide sequence: TGTGCCAGCAGCAGGGACATAAATCAGCCCCAGCATTTT.

The chain employs TRBV25-1 and TRBJ2-3, with 8 bases fitting TRBD2. V trimming: 2 bases; J trimming: 3 bases; junction bases outside the gene matches: 7. The CDR3 covers 16 residues. Germline V CDR1 and CDR2: MGHDK, SYGVNS. The CDR3 region is CASSERGGRSTDTQYF. The DNA of the CDR3 is TGTGCCAGCAGTGAAAGGGGCGGGAGGTCAACAGATACGCAGTATTTT.

V and J are TRBV7-8 and TRBJ2-7, with 8 bases that match TRBD1. After removal of 3 bases from V and 4 bases from J, the junction contained 5 bases not matched to a gene. Germline values: CDR1 SGHVS, CDR2 FQNEAQ. The CDR3 sequence is 14 residues long. Written as DNA, the CDR3 is TGTGCCAGCAGCTTCGGGACAGGCGAATACGAGCAGTACTTC. This gives the protein CASSFGTGEYEQYF.

The chain joins TRBV6-4 to TRBJ1-3; a possible D gene is TRBD1 (6 bases). The CDR3 is 15 amino acids. Germline CDR1 is MRHNA and CDR2 is SNTAGT. V was cut by 9 bases and J by 0 bases, with 15 bases left in between. The CDR3 bases are TGTGCCAGGGGGGCGGCCCACAGCTCTGGAAACACCATATATTTT. It is translated as CARGAAHSSGNTIYF.

V usage is TRBV15 and J usage is TRBJ2-7, with 9 positions matching TRBD1. Trimming at V came to 6 bases and at J to 5 bases, leaving 2 bases not matched to a gene. This CDR3 has 12 amino acids. Germline assignment: CDR1 LNHNV and CDR2 YYDKDF (reference sequence). The CDR3 here is CATRDRGDEQYF. CDR3 bases: TGTGCCACCAGGGACAGGGGAGACGAGCAGTACTTC.

The rearrangement joins TRBV7-2 to TRBJ2-7; 10 positions agree with TRBD2. CDR1 and CDR2 from the germline V gene are SGHTA and FQGNSA. The CDR3 length is 15 residues. The ends lost 5 bases at V and 1 base at J; junction bases unmatched: 5. The CDR3 DNA reads as TGTGCCAGCAGCGTCGGAGCGGGAGGGTCCTACGAGCAGTACTTC. Translated, it gives CASSVGAGGSYEQYF.

J is TRBJ1-2 and V is TRBV5-1; weak D call: TRBD1 (6 bases). Germline V gene sequence: CDR1 SGHRS, CDR2 YFSETQ. V lost 2 bases and J lost 5, with 7 bases in between. CDR3 length equals 12 residues. This chain's CDR3 is CASSFTGYGYTF. In DNA, the CDR3 is TGCGCCAGCAGCTTTACAGGGTATGGCTACACCTTC.

CDR3 sequence: CASSLVSRGTDTQYF. The CDR3 nucleotides read TGTGCCAGCAGCTTAGTCTCCCGAGGCACAGATACGCAGTATTTT. The chain employs TRBV7-2 and TRBJ2-3, with D uncertain. V lost 1 base and J lost 1, with 9 bases in between. CDR1 is SGHTA and CDR2 is FQGNSA in the germline V gene. The CDR3 is 15 residues long.

J is TRBJ2-5 and V is TRBV7-6; weak D call: TRBD1 (5 bases). The J call could be wrong; TRBJ2-7 is a better fit for the DNA end. The CDR3 sequence is 15 residues long. The germline V gene has CDR1 SGHVS and CDR2 FNYEAQ. CDR3 sequence reads: CASSLRAGPGNEQYF. The DNA for the CDR3 is TGTGCCAGTTCACTAAGGGCAGGGCCTGGGAACGAGCAGTACTTC.

The chain combines TRBV6-1 with TRBJ2-7; D not certain. CDR3 length equals 10 residues. CDR1 MNHNS and CDR2 SASEGT come from the germline V gene. V was shortened by 7 bases and J by 7 bases, with 8 bases between the two germline ends. CDR3 DNA sequence: TGTGCCAGCAACTTGGCGGAGCAGTACTTC. This translates into CASNLAEQYF.

The V gene is TRBV30, the J gene TRBJ1-1; 7 positions agree with TRBD1. With 4 bases clipped from V and 6 bases from J, the junction kept 11 bases outside the gene matches. The germline V gene encodes CDR1 GTSNPN and CDR2 SVGIG (reference sequence). The CDR3 sequence is 14 residues long. The DNA for the CDR3 is TGTGCCTGGACCCCCTTCCACAGGGGTGCTGAAGCTTTCTTT. Translated: CAWTPFHRGAEAFF.

The chain links TRBV4-1 to TRBJ2-7, with D maybe TRBD1 (6 bases). The germline V gene has CDR1 MGHRA and CDR2 YSYEKL. Deletions cut 4 bases from V and 3 bases from J, with 16 bases between. The CDR3 spans 15 residues. CDR3 protein: CASSLTGTPGYEQYF. The CDR3, as DNA: TGCGCCAGCAGCCTTACCGGGACACCCGGCTACGAGCAGTACTTC.

The CDR3 nucleotides read TGCGCCAGCAGCCAAACTTTTAAATACAGGGGCTCAAGCTATGGCTACACCTTC. It encodes CASSQTFKYRGSSYGYTF. The chain uses TRBV4-1 and TRBJ1-2; 7 bases are a match to TRBD1. Germline CDR1 MGHRA, CDR2 YSYEKL. Trimming at V came to 2 bases and at J to 4 bases, leaving 16 bases not matched to a gene. CDR3 length: 18 residues.

With respect to this clone: In the same sample, other DNA sequences code for this CDR3. The rearrangement uses TRBV19 and TRBJ2-1, with D tentatively TRBD2 (5 bases). The germline gives CDR1 LNHDA, CDR2 SQIVND (reference sequence). With 2 bases removed from V and 7 bases from J, the gap between germline ends came to 15 bases. The CDR3 contains 15 residues. The CDR3 spells CASSITPRTFNEQFF. CDR3 nucleotide sequence: TGTGCCAGTAGTATAACACCTAGGACTTTTAATGAGCAGTTCTTC. Full variable domain (remainder filled in from reference TRBV19 and TRBJ2-1): DGGITQSPKYLFRKEGQNVTLSCEQNLNHDAMYWYRQDPGQGLRLIYYSQIVNDFQKGDIAEGYSVSREKKESFPLTVTSAQKNPTAFYLCASSITPRTFNEQFFGPGTRLTVL.

The chain combines TRBV27 with TRBJ2-5, with a weak D call TRBD2 (6 bases). The DNA end lines up better with TRBJ2-7; the J call may be wrong. This CDR3 region has 18 residues. Germline V lookup: CDR1 MNHEY, CDR2 SMNVEV (reference sequence). CDR3 loop: CASSLSVVVSGVSYEQYF. In DNA, the CDR3 is TGTGCCAGCAGTTTATCTGTCGTGGTTAGCGGAGTCTCCTACGAGCAGTACTTC.

The CDR3 loop is CASSDRESGSSIYNEQFF. CDR3 coding DNA: TGTGCCAGTAGCGACAGGGAAAGCGGGAGTTCTATTTACAATGAGCAGTTCTTC. The genes are TRBV19 and TRBJ2-1, with D possibly being TRBD2 (8 bases). CDR1 and CDR2 (germline): LNHDA, SQIVND (reference sequence). The length of the CDR3 is 18 residues. The V gene lost 6 bases and the J gene lost 4 bases, with 25 bases spanning the gap.

In the case of this clone: An end of the junction differs from the germline gene, which may be a read error. The chain carries TRBV15 and TRBJ1-5; perhaps TRBD1 as D (5 bases). CDR3 length: 14 residues. Looked up from germline, CDR1 is LNHNV and CDR2 is YYDKDF (reference sequence). Written as DNA, the CDR3 is TGTGCCACCAGCAGAGACAGGGAGAATCCGCCCCAGCATTTT. Protein sequence: CATSRDRENPPQHF. Full variable domain (rest looked up from reference TRBV15 and TRBJ1-5): DAMVIQNPRYQVTQFGKPVTLSCSQTLNHNVMYWYQQKSSQAPKLLFHYYDKDFNNEADTPDNFQSRRPNTSFCFLDIRSPGLGDTAMYLCATSRDRENPPQHFGDGTRLSIL.

This clone has a handful of counts. The CDR3 loop is CASSYSKAAPREQYF. The CDR3, as DNA: TGTGCCAGCAGTTACTCGAAAGCGGCACCTCGGGAGCAGTACTTC. This chain connects TRBV6-5 to TRBJ2-7; D might be TRBD2 (5 bases). The V end was cut by 0 bases, the J end by 7 bases, with 16 bases between. The CDR3 runs 15 residues. The V gene's germline CDR1 is MNHEY and CDR2 SVGAGI.

As DNA, the CDR3 is TGTGCCAGCAGCTCGTACAATGAGCAGTTCTTC. The encoded protein is CASSSYNEQFF. V gene TRBV13 combines with J gene TRBJ2-1; D remains ambiguous. V was pared by 4 bases and J by 4 bases, with 2 bases between. The CDR3 loop spans 11 amino acids. CDR1 and CDR2 (germline): PRHDT, FYEKMQ (reference sequence). Full variable domain (missing parts from reference TRBV13 and TRBJ2-1): AAGVIQSPRHLIKEKRETATLKCYPIPRHDTVYWYQQGPGQDPQFLISFYEKMQSDKGSIPDRFSAQQFSDYHSELNMSSLELGDSALYFCASSSYNEQFFGPGTRLTVL.

The chain carries TRBV11-3 and TRBJ2-7, with no clear D. Germline V gene data show CDR1 as SGHNT and CDR2 as YENEEA. The CDR3 sequence is 14 residues long. The V end was cut by 2 bases, the J end by 2 bases, with 10 bases between. The CDR3 region has the DNA TGTGCCAGCAGCTTAAGACCGTCACCCTACGAGCAGTACTTC. As protein: CASSLRPSPYEQYF.

The CDR3 here is CASSFGADREKLFF. The CDR3, as DNA: TGTGCCAGCAGCTTTGGGGCCGACAGAGAAAAACTGTTTTTT. The V gene is TRBV7-6, the J gene TRBJ1-4; TRBD1 is a possible D gene (5 bases). CDR1 SGHVS and CDR2 FNYEAQ come from the germline V gene. The V end was cut by 3 bases, the J end by 8 bases, with 13 bases between. The CDR3 totals 14 residues. Supplemented by reference TRBV7-6 and TRBJ1-4, the full variable domain reads GAGVSQSPRYKVTKRGQDVALRCDPISGHVSLYWYRQALGQGPEFLTYFNYEAQQDKSGLPNDRFSAERPEGSISTLTIQRTEQRDSAMYRCASSFGADREKLFFGSGTQLSVL.

The chain combines TRBV15 with TRBJ2-5, with TRBD1 matching over 9 bases. This CDR3 has 16 amino acids. The J segment lost 5 bases and the V segment lost 0 bases, leaving 7 bases of the junction unmatched. Germline V lookup: CDR1 LNHNV, CDR2 YYDKDF (reference sequence). CDR3 region: CATSRDKTGGDETQYF. The CDR3 DNA reads TGTGCCACCAGCAGAGATAAAACAGGGGGCGACGAGACCCAGTACTTC.